This entry concerns a single TCR beta chain. This record comes from a study of blood T cell repertoires in COVID-19. Across the study: Donors in the United States, Italy and Spain gave samples during acute or convalescent COVID-19. PBMCs, B-cell-depleted T cells, or T cells provided the cDNA or gDNA that made up the material.

Method: immunoSEQ multiplex PCR; TCRdb's copy keeps in-frame clones and lacks some. The data hold 250,000 to 300,000 clones, with more than 70% observed a single time. CDR3 length equals 15 residues. The junction had 4 bases not matched to a gene; V was cut back by 0 bases and J by 6 bases. The germline V gene encodes CDR1 LGHDT and CDR2 YNNKEL (reference sequence). This chain links TRBV3-1 (or the pseudogene TRBV3-2) with TRBJ2-7; 11 nucleotides agree with TRBD2. The specimen was peripheral blood. This TCR was sampled from a man at least 80 years old with acute or convalescent COVID-19. DNA of the CDR3: TGTGCCAGCAGCCAAGACCCCCTAGCGGGAGGCGAGCAGTACTTC. It is translated as CASSQDPLAGGEQYF.